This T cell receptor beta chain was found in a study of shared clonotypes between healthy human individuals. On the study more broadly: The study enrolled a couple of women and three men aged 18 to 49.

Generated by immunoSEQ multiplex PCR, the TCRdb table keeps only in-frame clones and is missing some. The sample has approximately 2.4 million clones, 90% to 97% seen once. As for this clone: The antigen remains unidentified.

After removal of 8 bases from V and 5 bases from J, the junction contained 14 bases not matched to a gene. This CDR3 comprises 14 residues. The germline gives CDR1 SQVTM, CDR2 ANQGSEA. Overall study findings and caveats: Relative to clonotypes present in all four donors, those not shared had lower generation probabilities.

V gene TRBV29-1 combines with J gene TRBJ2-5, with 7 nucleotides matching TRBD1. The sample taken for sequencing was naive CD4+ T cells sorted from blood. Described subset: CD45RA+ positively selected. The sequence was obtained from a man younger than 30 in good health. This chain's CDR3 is CSFIQGVRGETQYF. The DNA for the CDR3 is TGCAGCTTCATTCAGGGGGTGCGCGGGGAGACCCAGTACTTC.